This is a list of T cell receptor beta chains from one sample in a study of early T cells in non-severe SARS-CoV-2 infection. MiXCR was run by TCRdb on the 5' RACE reads, yielding one entry per CDR3 protein. The sample records approximately 31,000 distinct CDR3 sequences, about 5.7% being singletons. Sequencing was performed on whole blood. The receptors stem from an adult who was a healthcare worker with PCR-confirmed SARS-CoV-2 infection or an uninfected control (not recorded which). Each CDR3 is given with its conserved first and last residue. The D gene is left open where the match is weak. A row's size may be missing; if present it is once, few, many or a size class.

d_gene	j_gene	v_gene	abundance	CDR3nt	CDR3aa
-	TRBJ2-1	TRBV30	many	TGTGCCTGGAGTGTAGGCTATGAGCAGTTCTTC	CAWSVGYEQFF
-	TRBJ1-1	TRBV10-3	many	TGTGCCATCAGTGAGCTTCTTGGGTCCACTGAAGCTTTCTTT	CAISELLGSTEAFF
-	TRBJ2-7	TRBV27	many	TGTGCCAGCAGTTCAAGTCGGTCCTCCTACGAGCAGTACTTC	CASSSSRSSYEQYF
-	TRBJ1-4	TRBV20-1	many	TGCAGTGCTGGACAGAGAACTAATGAAAAACTGTTTTTT	CSAGQRTNEKLFF
-	TRBJ2-2	TRBV6-1	many	TGTGCCAGCCCGTATGACACCGGGGAGCTGTTTTTT	CASPYDTGELFF
TRBD2	TRBJ2-3	TRBV20-1	many	TGCAGTGCGGATCTAGCGGGAGGGGGTTTAGATACGCAGTATTTT	CSADLAGGGLDTQYF
-	TRBJ2-1	TRBV6-2/TRBV6-3	many	TGTGCCAGCAGTTGGACCCAAGGGAATGAGCAGTTCTTC	CASSWTQGNEQFF
-	TRBJ1-2	TRBV28	many	TGTGCCAGCAGTCCCTGGACAGTTACTAACTATGGCTACACCTTC	CASSPWTVTNYGYTF
-	TRBJ1-5	TRBV12-3/TRBV12-4	many	TGTGCCAGCAGTTTGGGGCAGGGTAGGAACAATCAGCCCCAGCATTTT	CASSLGQGRNNQPQHF
-	TRBJ2-5	TRBV20-1	many	TGCAGTGCCATAAGGGAGACCCAGTACTTC	CSAIRETQYF
-	TRBJ2-3	TRBV19	many	TGTGCCAGTAGTATTTTTCAGGGCCCAGATACGCAGTATTTT	CASSIFQGPDTQYF
-	TRBJ2-7	TRBV27	many	TGTGCCAGCAGTTTAATACAGGGTTACGAGCAGTACTTC	CASSLIQGYEQYF
-	TRBJ1-6	TRBV20-1	many	TGCAGCGCGGTACGGGGCCCGGCGGATTCACCCCTCCACTTT	CSAVRGPADSPLHF
TRBD2	TRBJ2-5	TRBV19	many	TGTGCCAGTAGTATCAGCGGGAGCGGTGAGACCCAGTACTTC	CASSISGSGETQYF
TRBD2	TRBJ2-1	TRBV11-3	many	TGTGCCAGCAGCTCCGGGACTAGCGGGGAGGGCGATGAGCAGTTCTTC	CASSSGTSGEGDEQFF
-	TRBJ2-1	TRBV24-1	-	TGTGCCACCTTCTCTCGGGACCCAACAACGTTCTTC	CATFSRDPTTFF
-	TRBJ1-6	TRBV12-3/TRBV12-4	many	TGTGCCAGCAGCCATGAGAGGAGAAATTCACCCCTCCACTTT	CASSHERRNSPLHF
-	TRBJ1-5	TRBV24-1	many	TGTGCCACCAGAGCTCGTGAGACGGGGCCCCAGCATTTT	CATRARETGPQHF
TRBD2	TRBJ2-1	TRBV11-2	many	TGTGCCAGCAGCTTAACTAGCGGGAGAGGGAATGAGCAGTTCTTC	CASSLTSGRGNEQFF
TRBD1	TRBJ2-2	TRBV11-2	many	TGTGCCAGCAGCTTAAACAGGGGGCTCGGGGAGCTGTTTTTT	CASSLNRGLGELFF
TRBD2	TRBJ2-7	TRBV29-1	few	TGCAGCGTCTGGACTAGCGGGTACGAGCAGTACTTC	CSVWTSGYEQYF
-	TRBJ2-2	TRBV9	many	TGTGCCAGCAGCGTGAATACCGGGGAGCTGTTTTTT	CASSVNTGELFF
-	TRBJ1-1	TRBV24-1	many	TGTGCCACCACTCGATATGAGGGGGGCGACGGTTTCACTGAAGCTTTCTTT	CATTRYEGGDGFTEAFF
TRBD2	TRBJ2-2	TRBV7-2	-	TGTGCCAGCAGCCCCTGGGACTATCGTACCGGGGAGCTGTTTTTT	CASSPWDYRTGELFF
TRBD1	TRBJ1-1	TRBV20-1	many	TGCAGTGCTAGAGATTACAGGGGGCGATACACTGAAGCTTTCTTT	CSARDYRGRYTEAFF
-	TRBJ2-2	TRBV6-5	many	TGTGCCAGCAGTTACTCGAGACAGATAATAACCGGGGAGCTGTTTTTT	CASSYSRQIITGELFF
TRBD2	TRBJ2-3	TRBV20-1	many	TGCAGTACAGGGACTAGCAGAGATACGCAGTATTTT	CSTGTSRDTQYF
-	TRBJ1-2	TRBV27	many	TGTGCCAGCAGTTTGGTAGGGAGCTATGGCTACACCTTC	CASSLVGSYGYTF
-	TRBJ1-2	TRBV9	many	TGTGCCAGCAGCCTGGTTTCCCTTAACTATGGCTACACCTTC	CASSLVSLNYGYTF
TRBD1	TRBJ2-1	TRBV7-9	many	TGTGCCAGCAGCCCCCGGACAGGGGGCGCCTACAATGAGCAGTTCTTC	CASSPRTGGAYNEQFF
-	TRBJ2-1	TRBV5-1	many	TGCGCCAGCAGCTTGGCGACCATTTCCTACAATGAGCAGTTCTTC	CASSLATISYNEQFF
TRBD1	TRBJ2-3	TRBV29-1	few	TGCAGCGTTGCATCGGGGACAGCCTCGTCGGATACGCAGTATTTT	CSVASGTASSDTQYF
-	TRBJ2-5	TRBV19	-	TGTGCCAGTAGTTCCTCCTCGGCTGACAAAGAGACCCAGTACTTC	CASSSSSADKETQYF
-	TRBJ1-4	TRBV11-2	many	TGTGCCAGCAGACGGGCCGACGGTGAAAAACTGTTTTTT	CASRRADGEKLFF
TRBD2	TRBJ2-2	TRBV7-8	-	TGTGCCAGCAGCTTAGCGGTTTGGCAGCGGGAGGGAGTCGGGGAGCTGTTTTTT	CASSLAVWQREGVGELFF
TRBD2	TRBJ2-2	TRBV12-3/TRBV12-4	-	TGTGCCAGCAGTTTGGGGACTAGCGGCACCGGGGAGCTGTTTTTT	CASSLGTSGTGELFF
TRBD1	TRBJ2-1	TRBV5-1	many	TGCGCCAGCAGCCCACGGGACAGGGGTTGGGGTGAGCAGTTCTTC	CASSPRDRGWGEQFF
-	TRBJ2-6	TRBV29-1	many	TGCAGCGTCGACACGGTAGACTCTGGGGCCAACGTCCTGACTTTC	CSVDTVDSGANVLTF
-	TRBJ1-1	TRBV29-1	many	TGCAGCGCGCGGCGGGTGTTGAACACTGAAGCTTTCTTT	CSARRVLNTEAFF
TRBD1	TRBJ1-2	TRBV20-1	many	TGCAGTGCTAGAGCGACAGGGCACTATGGCTACACCTTC	CSARATGHYGYTF
TRBD2	TRBJ2-7	TRBV18	many	TGTGCCAGCTCACCATCGGCGGGAGTAAGATACGAGCAGTACTTC	CASSPSAGVRYEQYF
-	TRBJ2-1	TRBV24-1	many	TGTGCCACCAGTGATTTGCCTAGCGCGGCCTACAATGAGCAGTTCTTC	CATSDLPSAAYNEQFF